The present T cell receptor beta chain was sequenced within a study of T cell responses to AZD1222 COVID-19 vaccine. The germline V gene encodes CDR1 MDHEN and CDR2 SYDVKM. V dropped 4 bases and J dropped 7 bases, with 14 bases sitting between them. The CDR3 runs 14 residues. The method was immunoSEQ multiplex PCR; TCRdb's version includes in-frame clones alone and lacks a portion of them. The sample records approximately 120,000 clones, approximately 90% being singletons. The chain couples TRBV28 to TRBJ2-1; D uncertain. The sample consisted of peripheral blood, taken on day 0 of AZD1222 vaccination. The receptor's source is an adult in good health. The CDR3: CASSWAGDDNEQFF. The DNA for the CDR3 is TGTGCCAGCAGTTGGGCTGGAGACGATAATGAGCAGTTCTTC.